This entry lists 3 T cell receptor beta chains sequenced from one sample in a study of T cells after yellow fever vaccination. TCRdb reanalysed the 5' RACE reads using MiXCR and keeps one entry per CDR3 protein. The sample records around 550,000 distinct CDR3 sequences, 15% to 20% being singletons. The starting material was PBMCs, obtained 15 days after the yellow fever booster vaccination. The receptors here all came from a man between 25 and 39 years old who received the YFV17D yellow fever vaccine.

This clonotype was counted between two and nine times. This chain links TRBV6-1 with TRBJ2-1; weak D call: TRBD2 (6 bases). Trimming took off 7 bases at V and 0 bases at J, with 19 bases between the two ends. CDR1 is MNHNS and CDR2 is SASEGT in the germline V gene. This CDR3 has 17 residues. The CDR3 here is CASNPGGTANSYNEQFF. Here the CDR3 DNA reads TGTGCCAGCAACCCCGGGGGAACTGCTAACTCCTACAATGAGCAGTTCTTC.

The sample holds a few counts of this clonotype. In DNA, the CDR3 is TGTGCCAGTAGTCCGGTTCGGGCTTTTGGGGCCAACGTCCTGACTTTC. Translating gives CASSPVRAFGANVLTF. The chain carries TRBV19 and TRBJ2-6; unclear D gene. Germline CDR1 LNHDA, CDR2 SQIVND (reference sequence). V gave up 5 bases and J gave up 3 bases, with 14 bases separating them. This CDR3 region has 16 residues.

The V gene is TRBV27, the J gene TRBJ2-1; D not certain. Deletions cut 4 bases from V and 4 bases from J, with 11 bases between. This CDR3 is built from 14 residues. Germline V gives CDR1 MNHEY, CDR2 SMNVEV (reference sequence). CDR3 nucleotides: TGTGCCAGCAGTTGGGAAGGAGAATACAATGAGCAGTTCTTC. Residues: CASSWEGEYNEQFF.